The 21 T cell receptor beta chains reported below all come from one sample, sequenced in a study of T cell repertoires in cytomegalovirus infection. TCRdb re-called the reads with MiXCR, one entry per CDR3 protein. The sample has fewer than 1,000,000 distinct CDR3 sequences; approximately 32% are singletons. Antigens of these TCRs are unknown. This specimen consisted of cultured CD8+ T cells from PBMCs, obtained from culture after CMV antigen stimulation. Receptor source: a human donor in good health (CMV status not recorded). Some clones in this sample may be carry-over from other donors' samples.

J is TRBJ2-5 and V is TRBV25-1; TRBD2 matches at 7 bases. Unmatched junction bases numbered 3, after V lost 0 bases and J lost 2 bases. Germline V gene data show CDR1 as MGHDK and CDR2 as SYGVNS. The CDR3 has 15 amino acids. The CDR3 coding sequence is TGTGCCAGCAGTGAATATACGGGGGGTCAAGAGACCCAGTACTTC. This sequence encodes CASSEYTGGQETQYF.

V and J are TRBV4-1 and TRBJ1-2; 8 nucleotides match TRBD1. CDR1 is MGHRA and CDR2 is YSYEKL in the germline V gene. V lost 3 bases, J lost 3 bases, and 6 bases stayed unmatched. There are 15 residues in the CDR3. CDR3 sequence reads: CASSQYGQGDYGYTF. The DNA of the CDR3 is TGCGCCAGCAGCCAGTATGGACAGGGAGACTATGGCTACACCTTC.

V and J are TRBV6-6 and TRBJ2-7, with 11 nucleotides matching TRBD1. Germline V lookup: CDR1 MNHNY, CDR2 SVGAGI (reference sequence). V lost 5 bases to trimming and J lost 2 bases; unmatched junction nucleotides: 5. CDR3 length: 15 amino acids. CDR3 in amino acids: CASSQGTGGAYEQYV. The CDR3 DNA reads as TGTGCCAGCAGTCAGGGGACAGGGGGAGCCTACGAGCAGTACGTC.

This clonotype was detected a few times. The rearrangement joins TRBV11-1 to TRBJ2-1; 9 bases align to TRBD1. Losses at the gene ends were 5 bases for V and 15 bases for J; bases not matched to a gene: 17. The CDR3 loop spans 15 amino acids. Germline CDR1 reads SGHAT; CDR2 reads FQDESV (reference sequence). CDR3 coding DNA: TGTGCCAGCAGCCCTACAGGGGGCGGGCTACTGGGGACGTTCTTC. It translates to CASSPTGGGLLGTFF. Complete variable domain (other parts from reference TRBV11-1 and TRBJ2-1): EAEVAQSPRYKITEKSQAVAFWCDPISGHATLYWYRQILGQGPELLVQFQDESVVDDSQLPKDRFSAERLKGVDSTLKIQPAELGDSAMYLCASSPTGGGLLGTFFGPGTRLTVL.

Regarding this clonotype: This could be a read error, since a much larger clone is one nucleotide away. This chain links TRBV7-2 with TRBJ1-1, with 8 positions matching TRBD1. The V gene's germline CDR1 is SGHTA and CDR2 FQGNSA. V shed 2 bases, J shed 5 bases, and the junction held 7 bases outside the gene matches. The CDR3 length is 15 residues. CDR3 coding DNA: TGTGCCAGCAGCTTATTCTGGACAGGGTTAACTGAAGCTTTCTTT. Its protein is CASSLFWTGLTEAFF.

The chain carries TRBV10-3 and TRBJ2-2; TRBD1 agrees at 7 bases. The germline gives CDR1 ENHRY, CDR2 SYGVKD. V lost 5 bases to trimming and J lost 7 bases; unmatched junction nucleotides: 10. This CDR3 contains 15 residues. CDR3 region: CAISHSDRASGELFF. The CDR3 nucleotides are TGTGCCATCAGTCACAGCGACAGGGCAAGCGGGGAGCTGTTTTTT.

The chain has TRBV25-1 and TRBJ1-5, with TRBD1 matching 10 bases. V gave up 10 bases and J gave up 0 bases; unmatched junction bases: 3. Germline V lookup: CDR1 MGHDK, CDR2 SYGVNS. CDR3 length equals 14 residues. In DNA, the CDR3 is TGTGCCACCCGGGACAGGGGTAGCAATCAGCCCCAGCATTTT. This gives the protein CATRDRGSNQPQHF. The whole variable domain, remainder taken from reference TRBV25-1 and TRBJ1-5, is EADIYQTPRYLVIGTGKKITLECSQTMGHDKMYWYQQDPGMELHLIHYSYGVNSTEKGDLSSESTVSRIRTEHFPLTLESARPSHTSQYLCATRDRGSNQPQHFGDGTRLSIL.

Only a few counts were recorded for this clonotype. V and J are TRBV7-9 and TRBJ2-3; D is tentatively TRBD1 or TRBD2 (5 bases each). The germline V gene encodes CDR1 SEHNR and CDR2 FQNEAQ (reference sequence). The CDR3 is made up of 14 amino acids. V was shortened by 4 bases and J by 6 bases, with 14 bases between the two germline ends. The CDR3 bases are TGTGCCAGCAGCTGGGGGTCTCTTTCTGATACGCAGTATTTT. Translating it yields CASSWGSLSDTQYF.

The CDR3 DNA reads as TGTGCCAGCAGCGACAGAAGCCCTCCCAATGAGCAGTTCTTC. Encoded protein: CASSDRSPPNEQFF. The V gene is TRBV2, the J gene TRBJ2-1; D possibly corresponds to TRBD1 (5 bases). The CDR3 sequence is 14 residues long. The V gene lost 6 bases and the J gene lost 6 bases, with 15 bases spanning the gap. The V gene's germline CDR1 is SNHLY and CDR2 FYNNEI.

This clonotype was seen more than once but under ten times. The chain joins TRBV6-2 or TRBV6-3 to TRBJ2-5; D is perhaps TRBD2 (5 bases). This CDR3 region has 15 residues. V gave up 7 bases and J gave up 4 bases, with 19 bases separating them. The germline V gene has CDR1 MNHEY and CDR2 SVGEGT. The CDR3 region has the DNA TGTGCCAGCACCCATGATCGGGGTGCGAGAGAGACCCAGTACTTC. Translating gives CASTHDRGARETQYF.

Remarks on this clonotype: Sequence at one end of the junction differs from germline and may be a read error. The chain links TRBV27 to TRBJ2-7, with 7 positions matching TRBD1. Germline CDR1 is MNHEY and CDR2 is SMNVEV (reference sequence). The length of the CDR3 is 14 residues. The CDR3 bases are TGTGCCAACAGTTTGGCAGGGGGATTGTACGAGCAGTACTTC. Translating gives CANSLAGGLYEQYF.

CDR3 sequence reads: CASGSWTSGGALPYEQYF. CDR3 nucleotide sequence: TGTGCTAGTGGATCCTGGACTAGCGGGGGGGCCCTCCCCTACGAGCAGTACTTC. J is TRBJ2-7 and V is TRBV12-5; 15 nucleotides align to TRBD2. There are 18 residues in the CDR3. The J segment lost 2 bases and the V segment lost 6 bases, leaving 11 bases of the junction unmatched. Germline assignment: CDR1 LGHNT and CDR2 FRNRAP.

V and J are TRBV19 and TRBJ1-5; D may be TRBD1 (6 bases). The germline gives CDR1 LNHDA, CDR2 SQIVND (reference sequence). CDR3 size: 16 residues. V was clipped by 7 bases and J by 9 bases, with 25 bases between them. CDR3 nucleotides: TGTGCCAGTACCCCACAGGCAGGGGTTACATCTGGGCCCCAGCATTTT. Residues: CASTPQAGVTSGPQHF.

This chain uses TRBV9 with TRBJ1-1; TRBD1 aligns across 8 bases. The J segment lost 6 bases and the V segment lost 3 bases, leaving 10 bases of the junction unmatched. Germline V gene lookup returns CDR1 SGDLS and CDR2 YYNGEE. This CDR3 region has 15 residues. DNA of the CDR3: TGTGCCAGCAGCGAATCCGGGACAGGAGGCGCTGAAGCTTTCTTT. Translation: CASSESGTGGAEAFF.

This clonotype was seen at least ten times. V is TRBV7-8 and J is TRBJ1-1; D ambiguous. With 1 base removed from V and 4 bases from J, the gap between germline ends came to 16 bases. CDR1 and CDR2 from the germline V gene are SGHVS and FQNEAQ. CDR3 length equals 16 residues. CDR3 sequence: CASSLDGIVDGTEAFF. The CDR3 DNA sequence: TGTGCCAGCAGCTTAGACGGGATAGTCGATGGCACTGAAGCTTTCTTT.

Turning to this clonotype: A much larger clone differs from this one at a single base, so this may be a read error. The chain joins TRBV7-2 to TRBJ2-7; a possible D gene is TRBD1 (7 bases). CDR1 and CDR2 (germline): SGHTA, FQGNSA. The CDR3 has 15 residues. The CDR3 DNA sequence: TGTGCCAGCAGCTTAGGGGCAGGGGGGTCCTACGAGCAGCACGTC. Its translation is CASSLGAGGSYEQHV.

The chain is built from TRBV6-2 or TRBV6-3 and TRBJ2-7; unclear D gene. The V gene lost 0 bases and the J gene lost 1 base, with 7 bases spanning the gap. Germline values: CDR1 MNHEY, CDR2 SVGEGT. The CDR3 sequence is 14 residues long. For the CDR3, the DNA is TGTGCCAGCAGTTACTCGGGGTTTTCCTACGAGCAGTACGTC. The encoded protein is CASSYSGFSYEQYV.

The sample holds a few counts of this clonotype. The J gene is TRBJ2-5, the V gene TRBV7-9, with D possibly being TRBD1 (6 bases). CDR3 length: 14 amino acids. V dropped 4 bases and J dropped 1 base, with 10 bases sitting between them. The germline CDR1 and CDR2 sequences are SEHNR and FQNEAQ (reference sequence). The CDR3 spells CASSSGTRQETQYF. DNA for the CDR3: TGTGCCAGCAGCTCCGGGACACGCCAAGAGACCCAGTACTTC.

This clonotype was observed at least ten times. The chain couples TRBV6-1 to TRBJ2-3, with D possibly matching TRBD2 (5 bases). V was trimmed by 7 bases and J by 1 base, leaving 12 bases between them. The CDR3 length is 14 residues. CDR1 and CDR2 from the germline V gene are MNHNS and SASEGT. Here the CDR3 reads CASIILVGTDTQYF. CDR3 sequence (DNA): TGTGCCAGCATTATACTAGTGGGCACAGATACGCAGTATTTT.

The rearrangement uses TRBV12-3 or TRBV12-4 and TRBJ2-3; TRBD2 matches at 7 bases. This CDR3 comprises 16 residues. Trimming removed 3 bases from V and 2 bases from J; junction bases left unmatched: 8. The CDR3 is CASSLSLADPTDTQYF. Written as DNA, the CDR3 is TGTGCCAGCAGTTTGTCGCTAGCGGACCCCACAGATACGCAGTATTTT.

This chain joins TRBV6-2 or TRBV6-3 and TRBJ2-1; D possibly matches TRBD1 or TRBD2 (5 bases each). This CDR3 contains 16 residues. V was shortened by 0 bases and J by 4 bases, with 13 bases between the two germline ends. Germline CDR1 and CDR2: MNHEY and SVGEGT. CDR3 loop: CASSYSTVRGYNEQFF. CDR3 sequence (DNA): TGTGCCAGCAGTTACTCAACCGTGAGGGGTTACAATGAGCAGTTCTTC.